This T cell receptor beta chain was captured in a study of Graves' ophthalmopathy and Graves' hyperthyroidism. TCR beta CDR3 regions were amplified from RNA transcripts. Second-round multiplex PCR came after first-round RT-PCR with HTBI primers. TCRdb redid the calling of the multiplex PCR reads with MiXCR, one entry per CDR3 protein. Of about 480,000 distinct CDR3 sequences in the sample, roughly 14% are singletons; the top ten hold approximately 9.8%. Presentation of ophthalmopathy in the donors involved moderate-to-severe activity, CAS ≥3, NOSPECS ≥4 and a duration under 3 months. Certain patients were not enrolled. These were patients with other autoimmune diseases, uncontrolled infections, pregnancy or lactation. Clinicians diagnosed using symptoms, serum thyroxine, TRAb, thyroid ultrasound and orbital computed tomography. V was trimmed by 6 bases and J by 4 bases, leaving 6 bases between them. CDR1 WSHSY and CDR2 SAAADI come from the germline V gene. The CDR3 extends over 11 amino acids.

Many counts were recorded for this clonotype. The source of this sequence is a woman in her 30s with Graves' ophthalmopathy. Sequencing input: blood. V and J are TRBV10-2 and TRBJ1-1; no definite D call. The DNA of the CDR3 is TGCGCCAGCAGCAGGAGCACTGAAGCTTTCTTT. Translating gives CASSRSTEAFF.